This T cell receptor beta chain was recovered during a study of human T cells and chemical hapten exposure. As for the study in general: The sensitizing agent was 2% DPC, placed on around 2 cm by around 2 cm of upper inner arm skin.

Individual cDNA molecules had unique molecular identifiers attached to them by the library. TCRdb called the RACE reads again in MiXCR, with one record for every CDR3 protein. The sample has some 45,000 distinct CDR3 sequences; more than 8.5% are singletons. Worth noting for this clonotype: Its target is not known.

Notes on the study in general: Significantly greater numbers of large CDR3 similarity clusters came from expanded TCRs than from controls.

V lost 4 bases and J 4 bases, leaving 18 bases between the germline ends. Germline V gene sequence: CDR1 SEHNR, CDR2 FQNEAQ (reference sequence). The CDR3 extends over 16 amino acids. The sample's time point: patch test 2, 6 weeks after DPC sensitization. Treatment noted: therapeutic diphenylcyclopropenone sensitization with weekly scalp DPC. Each donor was an alopecia patient between 18 and 70 years of age who qualified for DPC. The TCR originated in a woman between 40 and 55 years old with alopecia areata. Some clones in this sample may be carry-over from other donors' samples. The rearrangement uses TRBV7-9 and TRBJ2-3; a possible D gene is TRBD2 (6 bases). The sequencing here drew on whole blood, taken in connection with sensitization to the hapten diphenylcyclopropenone (DPC). In DNA, the CDR3 is TGTGCCAGCAGCTCTACTGAGGGCGGGGCGGCAGATACGCAGTATTTT. This gives the protein CASSSTEGGAADTQYF. Supplemented by reference TRBV7-9 and TRBJ2-3, the full variable domain reads DTGVSQNPRHKITKRGQNVTFRCDPISEHNRLYWYRQTLGQGPEFLTYFQNEAQLEKSRLLSDRFSAERPKGSFSTLEIQRTEQGDSAMYLCASSSTEGGAADTQYFGPGTRLTVL.